This T cell receptor (beta chain) was identified during a study of blood T cell repertoires in COVID-19. Across the whole study: Collection of acute and convalescent COVID-19 samples took place in the United States, Italy and Spain. PBMCs, B-cell-depleted T cells, or T cells provided the cDNA or gDNA that made up the material.

As processed by the authors: Researchers report that nucleated cell counts were estimated from reference gene primer amplification. The method was immunoSEQ multiplex PCR; TCRdb's version includes in-frame clones alone and lacks a portion of them. The D gene and trimming were derived from the DNA, and the V and J assignments and clone size from that table. The sample records roughly 390,000 clones, 85% being singletons. This CDR3 comprises 14 residues. Germline CDR1 and CDR2: SGHRS and YFSETQ. V lost 0 bases, J lost 3 bases, and 7 bases lay in between. In the case of this clone: The same CDR3 is also encoded by other DNA sequences in this sample.

Input material: peripheral blood. The receptor was derived from a woman aged 18-30 years with acute or convalescent COVID-19. V gene TRBV5-1 combines with J gene TRBJ1-5; weak D call: TRBD1 (5 bases). CDR3 DNA sequence: TGCGCCAGCAGCTTGGGGGGCCCCAATCAGCCCCAGCATTTT. Translated: CASSLGGPNQPQHF.